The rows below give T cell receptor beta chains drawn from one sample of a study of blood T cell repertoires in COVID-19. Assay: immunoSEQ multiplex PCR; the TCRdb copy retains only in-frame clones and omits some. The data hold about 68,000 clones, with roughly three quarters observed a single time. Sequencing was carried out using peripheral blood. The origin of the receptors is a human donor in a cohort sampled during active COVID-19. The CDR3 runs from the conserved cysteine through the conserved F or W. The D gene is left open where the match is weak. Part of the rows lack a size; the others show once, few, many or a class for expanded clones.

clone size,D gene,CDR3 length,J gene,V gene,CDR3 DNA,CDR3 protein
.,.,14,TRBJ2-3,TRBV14,TGTGCCAGCAGCCAGGCCGACTTTACCGATACGCAGTATTTT,CASSQADFTDTQYF
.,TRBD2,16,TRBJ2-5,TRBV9,TGTGCCAGCAGCGTAGCAGCAGCGGGGGCGCAAGAGACCCAGTACTTC,CASSVAAAGAQETQYF
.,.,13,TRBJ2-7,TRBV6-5,TGTGCCAGCAGTAGGGGTCAGGGGGGCGAGCAGTACTTC,CASSRGQGGEQYF
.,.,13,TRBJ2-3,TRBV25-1,TGTGCCAGCAGTGAATATTCGGGTGATACGCAGTATTTT,CASSEYSGDTQYF
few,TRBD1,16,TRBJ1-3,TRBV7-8,TGTGCCAGCAGCCCCAGGACAGGGACTGCGGGAAACACCATATATTTT,CASSPRTGTAGNTIYF
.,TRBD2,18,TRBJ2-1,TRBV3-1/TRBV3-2,TGTGCCAGCAGCCAAGACAGGACTAGCGGAAGCTCCTACAATGAGCAGTTCTTC,CASSQDRTSGSSYNEQFF
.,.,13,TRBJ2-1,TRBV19,TGTGCCAGTAGTCAAACCCCCCACCTAGAGCAGTTCTTC,CASSQTPHLEQFF
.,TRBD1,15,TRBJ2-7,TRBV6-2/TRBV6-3,TGTGCCAGCAGTTACGCAGGACAGGGGAGCTACGAGCAGTACTTC,CASSYAGQGSYEQYF
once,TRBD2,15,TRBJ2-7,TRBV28,TGTGCCAGCAGTCGCGGGGGGGGCAACCCATACGAGCAGTACTTC,CASSRGGGNPYEQYF
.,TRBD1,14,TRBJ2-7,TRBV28,TGTGCCAGCAGTTTGGCGGACAGGAGGTACGAGCAGTACTTC,CASSLADRRYEQYF
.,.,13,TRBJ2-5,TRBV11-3,TGTGCCAGCTGCCACAGGGCCCAAGAGACCCAGTACTTC,CASCHRAQETQYF
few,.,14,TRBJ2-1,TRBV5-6,TGTGCCAGCAGCCTCGGACGGCGGGACAATGAGCAGTTCTTC,CASSLGRRDNEQFF
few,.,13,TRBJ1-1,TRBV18,TGTGCCAGCTCAGAAACTCAAAACACTGAAGCTTTCTTT,CASSETQNTEAFF
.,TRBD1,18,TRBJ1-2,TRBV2,TGTGCCAGCAGTGGATCGGACAGGGGGCAGAGGCCTAACTATGGCTACACCTTC,CASSGSDRGQRPNYGYTF
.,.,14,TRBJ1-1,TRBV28,TGTGCCAGCAGTTTGGTCTGGGAGGGGACTGAAGCTTTCTTT,CASSLVWEGTEAFF
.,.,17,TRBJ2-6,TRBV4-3,TGCGCCAGCAGCCAAGTAGGAGGGGCGAGGGGGGCCAACGTCCTGACTTTC,CASSQVGGARGANVLTF
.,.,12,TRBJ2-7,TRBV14,TGTGCCAGCGGCGAAGGGGCCCCGCAGCAGTACTTC,CASGEGAPQQYF
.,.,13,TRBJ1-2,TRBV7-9,TGTGCCAGCAGCCCGGACACCTCCTATGGCTACACCTTC,CASSPDTSYGYTF
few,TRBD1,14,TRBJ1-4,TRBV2,TGTGCCAGCCGCCGGGACAGGGTGAATGAAAAACTGTTTTTT,CASRRDRVNEKLFF
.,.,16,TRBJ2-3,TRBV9,TGTGCCAGCACCCGCTTTACAGGGGAGGGCACAGATACGCAGTATTTT,CASTRFTGEGTDTQYF
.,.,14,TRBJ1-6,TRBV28,TGTGCCAGCAGCCGGAGGGGAAATAATTCACCCCTCCACTTT,CASSRRGNNSPLHF
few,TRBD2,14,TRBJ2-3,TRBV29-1,TGCAGCGTTGACGCCAGCGGGAGGACCAAGACGCAGTATTTT,CSVDASGRTKTQYF
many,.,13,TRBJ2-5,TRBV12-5,TGTGCTAGTGGTTTTGGGCCTGGGGAGACCCAGTACTTC,CASGFGPGETQYF
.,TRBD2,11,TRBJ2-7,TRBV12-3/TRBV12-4,TGTGCCCAAAAAGCGGGGAACGAGCAGTACTTC,CAQKAGNEQYF
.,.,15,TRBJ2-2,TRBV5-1,TGCGCCAGCATGGCTTCAACTACGAACACCGGGGAGCTGTTTTTT,CASMASTTNTGELFF
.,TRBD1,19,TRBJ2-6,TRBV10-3,TGTGCCATCAGACCGGGACAGGGGGCGACATCCTCTGGGGCCAACGTCCTGACTTTC,CAIRPGQGATSSGANVLTF
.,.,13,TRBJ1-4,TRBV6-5,TGTGCCAGCGAGGCGGCAACTAATGAAAAACTGTTTTTT,CASEAATNEKLFF
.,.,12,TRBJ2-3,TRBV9,TGTGCCAGCAGCGTAAAGTCCGAGGCGCAGTATTTT,CASSVKSEAQYF
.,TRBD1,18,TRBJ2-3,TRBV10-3,TGTGCCATCAGGCCGGGACAGGCGTTTGGTCCTAGCACAGATACGCAGTATTTT,CAIRPGQAFGPSTDTQYF
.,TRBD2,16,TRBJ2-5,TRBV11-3,TGTGCCAGCAGCACCAGACTAGCGGAATTCCAAGAGACCCAGTACTTC,CASSTRLAEFQETQYF
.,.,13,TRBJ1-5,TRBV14,TGTGCCAGCAGCGTAAGTCGGAATCAGCCCCAGCATTTT,CASSVSRNQPQHF
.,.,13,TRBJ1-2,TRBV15,TGTGCCACCAGCAGAGAGGCAGGGGAGGGCTACACCTTC,CATSREAGEGYTF
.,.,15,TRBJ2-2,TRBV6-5,TGTGCCAGCCGTCCCCCAGGGGTTAGGGACGGGGAGCTGTTTTTT,CASRPPGVRDGELFF
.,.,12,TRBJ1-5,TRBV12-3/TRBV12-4,TGTGCCAGCAGTCGACAGTATCAGCCCCAGCATTTT,CASSRQYQPQHF
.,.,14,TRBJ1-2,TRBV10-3,TGTGCCATCAGTGAGTCGTTGGGGCCCTATGGCTACACCTTC,CAISESLGPYGYTF
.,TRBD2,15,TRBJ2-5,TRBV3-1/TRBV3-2,TGTGCCAGCAGCCAAGATCCGGGAGGGGACGAGACCCAGTACTTC,CASSQDPGGDETQYF
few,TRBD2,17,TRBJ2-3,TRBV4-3,TGCGCCAGCAGCCAAGAAATAACTAGCGGGGCTGGGGATACGCAGTATTTT,CASSQEITSGAGDTQYF
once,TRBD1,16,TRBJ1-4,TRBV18,TGTGCCAGCTCACCGGGACAGGGGGCTCGAAATGAAAAACTGTTTTTT,CASSPGQGARNEKLFF
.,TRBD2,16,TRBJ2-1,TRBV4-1,TGCGCCAGCAGCCAACTAGCGGGAGTAGGGAACAATGAGCAGTTCTTC,CASSQLAGVGNNEQFF
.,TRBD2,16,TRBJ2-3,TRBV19,TGTGCCAGTAGTATCTCACGCGGGAGGGCTGGGGATACGCAGTATTTT,CASSISRGRAGDTQYF
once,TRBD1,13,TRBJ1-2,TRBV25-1,TGTGCCAGCAGTGAAGGGGACAGGGGCGGCTACACCTTC,CASSEGDRGGYTF